The 10 T cell receptor beta chains in this list originate from one sample, sequenced in a study of OX40 agonist ivuxolimab in advanced cancers. Method: immunoSEQ multiplex PCR; TCRdb's copy keeps in-frame clones and lacks some. This table holds about 50,000 clones, roughly 90% found once. The sequences come from CD4+ or CD8+ T cells sorted from blood, collected in a trial of the OX40 agonist ivuxolimab. The receptors were gathered from an adult with an advanced solid tumor such as melanoma, head and neck, liver or kidney cancer.

The J gene is TRBJ1-1, the V gene TRBV13, with D perhaps TRBD1 (6 bases). V lost 4 bases and J 1 base, leaving 16 bases between the germline ends. Germline loops: CDR1 PRHDT, CDR2 FYEKMQ (reference sequence). This CDR3 region has 16 residues. The CDR3 sequence: CASSSQLGTTNTEAFF. CDR3 sequence (DNA): TGTGCCAGCAGCTCCCAGTTAGGGACAACGAACACTGAAGCTTTCTTT.

This chain links TRBV28 with TRBJ1-2; D gene ambiguous. The V gene's germline CDR1 is MDHEN and CDR2 SYDVKM. With 2 bases removed from V and 2 bases from J, the gap between germline ends came to 9 bases. This CDR3 is built from 14 residues. The CDR3 reads CASSLDPLNYGYTF. The CDR3 bases are TGTGCCAGCAGTTTAGATCCCCTGAACTATGGCTACACCTTC.

The V call is TRBV25-1, the J call TRBJ2-7; no firm D call. Germline-derived CDR1 and CDR2 are MGHDK and SYGVNS. Trimming cost V 4 bases and J 3 bases, with 4 bases left between them. The CDR3 is 11 residues long. The CDR3 DNA sequence: TGTGCCAGCAGTGTTTACTACGAGCAGTACTTC. It encodes CASSVYYEQYF.

The chain carries TRBV19 and TRBJ2-4; TRBD1 matches 8 bases. CDR1 and CDR2 from the germline V gene are LNHDA and SQIVND (reference sequence). The junction had 6 bases not matched to a gene; V was cut back by 3 bases and J by 8 bases. The length of the CDR3 is 14 residues. CDR3 region: CASSMGQGAYIQYF. The DNA of the CDR3 is TGTGCCAGTAGTATGGGTCAGGGGGCTTACATTCAGTACTTC.

This clone was seen once. The rearrangement joins TRBV6-5 to TRBJ2-7; D is unclear. V shed 6 bases and J shed 1 base, with 10 bases lying between them. CDR3 length: 13 residues. Per the germline V gene, CDR1 is MNHEY and CDR2 is SVGAGI. This CDR3 reads CASRWGGSYEQYF. The CDR3 DNA is TGTGCCAGCAGATGGGGTGGGTCCTACGAGCAGTACTTC.

V and J are TRBV4-1 and TRBJ1-5; D is unclear. V lost 4 bases and J lost 0, with 16 bases in between. This CDR3 contains 17 residues. Per the germline V gene, CDR1 is MGHRA and CDR2 is YSYEKL. The CDR3 region has the DNA TGCGCCAGCAGCCTCCAACCGAGAGGGTATAGCAATCAGCCCCAGCATTTT. As protein: CASSLQPRGYSNQPQHF.

In its sample, this clone was seen a few times. The genes are TRBV2 and TRBJ2-2, with a possible D match to TRBD1 (7 bases). Germline CDR1 is SNHLY and CDR2 is FYNNEI. Trimming left V 9 bases short and J 8 bases short, with 10 bases between. This CDR3 contains 11 residues. The CDR3 bases are TGTGCCAGTCAGGGGGGAGGGGAGCTGTTTTTT. As protein: CASQGGGELFF.

The DNA for the CDR3 is TGTGCTACCAGCGGGAGTCCCGAGCAGTACTTC. Protein product: CATSGSPEQYF. The chain carries TRBV11-2 and TRBJ2-7, with 8 bases that match TRBD2. CDR1 and CDR2 from the germline V gene are SGHAT and FQNNGV. This CDR3 has 11 amino acids.

This chain joins TRBV27 and TRBJ2-1, with D unresolved. V was clipped by 3 bases and J by 5 bases, with 14 bases between them. This CDR3 region has 15 residues. CDR1 and CDR2 (germline): MNHEY, SMNVEV (reference sequence). The CDR3 DNA sequence: TGTGCCAGCAGTTTTAGTAGTCTGACCGACAATGAGCAGTTCTTC. This codes for CASSFSSLTDNEQFF.

The V gene is TRBV6-5, the J gene TRBJ1-3; the match to TRBD1 covers 7 bases. Looked up from germline, CDR1 is MNHEY and CDR2 is SVGAGI. The CDR3 is 15 residues long. J gave up 2 bases and V 6 bases, and 7 bases lay outside the gene matches. CDR3 sequence: CASSPYTGAGNTIYF. CDR3 sequence (DNA): TGTGCCAGCAGCCCCTATACAGGGGCTGGAAACACCATATATTTT.